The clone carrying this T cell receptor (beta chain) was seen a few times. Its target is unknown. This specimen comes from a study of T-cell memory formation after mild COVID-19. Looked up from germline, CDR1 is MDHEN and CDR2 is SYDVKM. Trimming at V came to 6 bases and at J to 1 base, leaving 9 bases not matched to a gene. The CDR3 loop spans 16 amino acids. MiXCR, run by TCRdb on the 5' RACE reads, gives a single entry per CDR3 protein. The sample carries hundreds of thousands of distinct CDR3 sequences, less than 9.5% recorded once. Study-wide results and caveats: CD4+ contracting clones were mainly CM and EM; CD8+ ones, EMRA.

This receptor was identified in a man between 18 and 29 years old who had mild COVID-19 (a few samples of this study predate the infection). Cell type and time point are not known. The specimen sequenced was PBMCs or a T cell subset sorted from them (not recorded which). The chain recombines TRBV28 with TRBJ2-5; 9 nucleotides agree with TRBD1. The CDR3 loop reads CASRPTGGSLQETQYF. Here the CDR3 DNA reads TGTGCCAGCAGACCAACAGGGGGCTCTCTCCAAGAGACCCAGTACTTC.